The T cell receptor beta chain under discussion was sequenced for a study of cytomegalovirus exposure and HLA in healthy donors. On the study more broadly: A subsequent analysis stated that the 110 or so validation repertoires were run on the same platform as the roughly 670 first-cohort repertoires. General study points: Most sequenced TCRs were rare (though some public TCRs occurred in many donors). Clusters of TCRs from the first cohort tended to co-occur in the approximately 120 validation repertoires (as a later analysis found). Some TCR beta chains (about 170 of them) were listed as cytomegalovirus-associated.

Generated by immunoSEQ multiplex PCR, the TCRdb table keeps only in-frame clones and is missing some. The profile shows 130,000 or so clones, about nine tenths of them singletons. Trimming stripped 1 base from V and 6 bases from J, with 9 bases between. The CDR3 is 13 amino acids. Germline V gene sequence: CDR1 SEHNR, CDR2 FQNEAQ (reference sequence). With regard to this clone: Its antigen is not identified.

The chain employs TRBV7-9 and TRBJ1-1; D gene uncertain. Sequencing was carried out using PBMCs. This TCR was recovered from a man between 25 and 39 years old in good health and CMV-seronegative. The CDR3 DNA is TGTGCCAGCAGCTTAGGAGGTAAGCCTGAAGCTTTCTTT. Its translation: CASSLGGKPEAFF.